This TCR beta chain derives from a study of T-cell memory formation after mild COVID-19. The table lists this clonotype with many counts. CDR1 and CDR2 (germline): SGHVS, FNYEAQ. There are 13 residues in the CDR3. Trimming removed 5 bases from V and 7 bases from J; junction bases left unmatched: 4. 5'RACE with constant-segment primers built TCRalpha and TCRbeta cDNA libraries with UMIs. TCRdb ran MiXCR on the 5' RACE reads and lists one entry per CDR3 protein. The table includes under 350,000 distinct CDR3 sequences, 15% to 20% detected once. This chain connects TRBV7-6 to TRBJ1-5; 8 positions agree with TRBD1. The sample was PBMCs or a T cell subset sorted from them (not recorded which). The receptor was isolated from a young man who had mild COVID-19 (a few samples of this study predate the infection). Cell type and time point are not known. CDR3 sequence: CASSGQGSQPQHF. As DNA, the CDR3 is TGTGCCAGCAGCGGACAGGGTAGCCAGCCCCAGCATTTT. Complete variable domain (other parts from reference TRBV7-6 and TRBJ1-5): GAGVSQSPRYKVTKRGQDVALRCDPISGHVSLYWYRQALGQGPEFLTYFNYEAQQDKSGLPNDRFSAERPEGSISTLTIQRTEQRDSAMYRCASSGQGSQPQHFGDGTRLSIL.